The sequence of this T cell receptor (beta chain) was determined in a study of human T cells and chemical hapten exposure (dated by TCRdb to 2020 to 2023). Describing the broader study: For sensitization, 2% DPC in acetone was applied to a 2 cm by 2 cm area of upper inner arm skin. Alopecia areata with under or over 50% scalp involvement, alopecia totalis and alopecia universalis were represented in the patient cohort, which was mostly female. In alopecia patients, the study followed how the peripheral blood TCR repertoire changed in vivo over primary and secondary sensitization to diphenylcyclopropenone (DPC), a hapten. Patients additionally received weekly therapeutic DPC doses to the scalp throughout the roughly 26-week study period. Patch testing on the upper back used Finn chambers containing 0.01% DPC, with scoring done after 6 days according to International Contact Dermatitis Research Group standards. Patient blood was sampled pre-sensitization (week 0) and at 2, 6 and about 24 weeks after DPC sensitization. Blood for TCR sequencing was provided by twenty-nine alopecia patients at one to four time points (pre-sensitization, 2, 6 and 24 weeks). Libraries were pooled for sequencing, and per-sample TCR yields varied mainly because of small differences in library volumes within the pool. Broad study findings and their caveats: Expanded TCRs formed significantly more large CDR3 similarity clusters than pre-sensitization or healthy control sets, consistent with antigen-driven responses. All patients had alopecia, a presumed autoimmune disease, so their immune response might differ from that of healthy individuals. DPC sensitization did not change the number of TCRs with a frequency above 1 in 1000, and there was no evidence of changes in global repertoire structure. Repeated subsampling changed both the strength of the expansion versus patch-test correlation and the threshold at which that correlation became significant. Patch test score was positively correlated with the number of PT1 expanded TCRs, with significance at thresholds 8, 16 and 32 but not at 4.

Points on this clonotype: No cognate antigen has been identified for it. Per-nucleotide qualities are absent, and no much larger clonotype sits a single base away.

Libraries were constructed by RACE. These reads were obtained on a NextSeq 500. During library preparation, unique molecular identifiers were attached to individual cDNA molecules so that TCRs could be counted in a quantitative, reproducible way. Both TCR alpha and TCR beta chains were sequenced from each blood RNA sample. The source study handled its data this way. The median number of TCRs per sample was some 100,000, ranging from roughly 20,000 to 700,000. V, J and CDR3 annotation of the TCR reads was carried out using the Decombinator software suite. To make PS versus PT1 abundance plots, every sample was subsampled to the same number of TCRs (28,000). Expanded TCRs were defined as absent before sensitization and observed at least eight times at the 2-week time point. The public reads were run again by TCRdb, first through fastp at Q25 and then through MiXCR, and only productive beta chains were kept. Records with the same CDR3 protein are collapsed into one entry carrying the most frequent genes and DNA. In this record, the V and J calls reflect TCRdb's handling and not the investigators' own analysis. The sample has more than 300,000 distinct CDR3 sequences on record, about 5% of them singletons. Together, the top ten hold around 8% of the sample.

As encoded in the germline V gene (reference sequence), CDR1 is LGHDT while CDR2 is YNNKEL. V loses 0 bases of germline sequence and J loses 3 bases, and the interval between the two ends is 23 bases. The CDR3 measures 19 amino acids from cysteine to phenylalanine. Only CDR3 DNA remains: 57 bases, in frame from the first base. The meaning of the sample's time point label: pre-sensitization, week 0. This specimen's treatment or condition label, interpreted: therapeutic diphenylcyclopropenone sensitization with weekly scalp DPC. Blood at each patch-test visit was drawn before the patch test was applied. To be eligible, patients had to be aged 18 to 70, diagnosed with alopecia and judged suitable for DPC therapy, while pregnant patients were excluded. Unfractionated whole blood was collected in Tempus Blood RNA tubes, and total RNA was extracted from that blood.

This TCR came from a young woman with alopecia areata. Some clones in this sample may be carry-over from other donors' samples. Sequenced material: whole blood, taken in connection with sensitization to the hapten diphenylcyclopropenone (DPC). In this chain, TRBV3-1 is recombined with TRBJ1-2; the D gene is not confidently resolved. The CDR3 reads CASSQDSREGSYYYYGYTF. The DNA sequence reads TGTGCCAGCAGCCAAGATTCCCGTGAAGGGTCCTACTACTACTATGGCTACACCTTC.